Sequencing of this T cell receptor beta chain was carried out in a study of CD8+ T cells in alopecia areata. This CDR3 comprises 13 residues. V dropped 5 bases and J dropped 4 bases, with 8 bases sitting between them. CDR1 and CDR2 (germline): MNHNY, SVGAGI (reference sequence). Described treatment: oral pan-JAK inhibitor, 5-10 mg twice daily. PBMC-derived CD4+ and CD8+ T cells were sorted. Sequencing relied on a cDNA template that was reverse transcribed from extracted RNA. The method was immunoSEQ multiplex PCR; TCRdb's version includes in-frame clones alone and lacks a portion of them. The repertoire holds fewer than 200,000 clones, less than 75% seen once, with around 16% in the top ten.

This receptor was obtained from a human donor with alopecia areata. Specimen: CD4+ T cells sorted from blood, collected between weeks 55 and 65, from a patient treated with tofacitinib. The V and J genes are TRBV6-6 and TRBJ2-2; no clear D gene. CDR3 nucleotide sequence: TGTGCCAGCAGTCTCTCGGGCACCGGGGAGCTGTTTTTT. Its protein product is CASSLSGTGELFF.